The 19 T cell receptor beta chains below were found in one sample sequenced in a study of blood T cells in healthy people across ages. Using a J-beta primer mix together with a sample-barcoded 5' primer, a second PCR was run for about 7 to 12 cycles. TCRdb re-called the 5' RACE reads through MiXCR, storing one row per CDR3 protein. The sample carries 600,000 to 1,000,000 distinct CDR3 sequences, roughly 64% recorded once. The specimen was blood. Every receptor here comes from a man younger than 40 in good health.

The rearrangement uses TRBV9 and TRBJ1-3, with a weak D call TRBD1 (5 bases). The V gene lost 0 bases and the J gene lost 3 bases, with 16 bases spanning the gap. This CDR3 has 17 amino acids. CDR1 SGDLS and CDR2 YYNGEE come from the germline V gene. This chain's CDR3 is CASSVGGDRRLGNTIYF. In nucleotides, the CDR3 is TGTGCCAGCAGCGTAGGAGGGGACCGGAGGCTTGGAAACACCATATATTTT.

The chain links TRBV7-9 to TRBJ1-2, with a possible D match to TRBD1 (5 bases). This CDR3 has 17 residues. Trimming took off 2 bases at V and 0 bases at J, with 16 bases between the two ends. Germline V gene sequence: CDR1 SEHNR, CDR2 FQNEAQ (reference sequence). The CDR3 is CASSLRGSGLANYGYTF. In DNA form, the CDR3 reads TGTGCCAGCAGCTTACGGGGGTCGGGGTTAGCTAACTATGGCTACACCTTC.

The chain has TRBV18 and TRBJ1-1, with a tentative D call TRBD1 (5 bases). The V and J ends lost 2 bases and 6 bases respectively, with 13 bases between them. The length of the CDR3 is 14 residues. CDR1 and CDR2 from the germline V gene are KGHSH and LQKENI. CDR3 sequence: CASSPFGADAEAFF. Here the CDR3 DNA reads TGTGCCAGCTCACCATTTGGGGCAGACGCTGAAGCTTTCTTT.

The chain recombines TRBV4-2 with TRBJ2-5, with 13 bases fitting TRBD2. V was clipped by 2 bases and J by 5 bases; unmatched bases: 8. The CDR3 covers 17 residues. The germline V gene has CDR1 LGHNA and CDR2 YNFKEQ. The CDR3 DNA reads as TGTGCCAGCAGCCAACGACTAGCGGGGGGTGGTATGGAGACCCAGTACTTC. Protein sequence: CASSQRLAGGGMETQYF.

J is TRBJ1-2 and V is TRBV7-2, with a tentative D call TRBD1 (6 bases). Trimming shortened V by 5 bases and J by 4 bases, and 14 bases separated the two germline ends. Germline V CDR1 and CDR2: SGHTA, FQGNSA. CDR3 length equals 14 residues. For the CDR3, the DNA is TGTGCCAGCAGCACCCAGGGGAAAGGCTATGGCTACACCTTC. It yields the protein CASSTQGKGYGYTF.

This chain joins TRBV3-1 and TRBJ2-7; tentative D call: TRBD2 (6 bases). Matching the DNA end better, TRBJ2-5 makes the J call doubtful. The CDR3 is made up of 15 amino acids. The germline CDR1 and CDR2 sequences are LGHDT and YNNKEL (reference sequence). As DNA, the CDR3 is TGTGCCAGCAGCCTTCGGCGGGAAACTCTGGAGACCCAGTACTTC. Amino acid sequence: CASSLRRETLETQYF.

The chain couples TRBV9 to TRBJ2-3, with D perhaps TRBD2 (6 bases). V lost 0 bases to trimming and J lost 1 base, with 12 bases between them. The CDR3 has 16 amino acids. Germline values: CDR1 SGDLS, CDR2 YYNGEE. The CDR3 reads CASSVAGEGGTDTQYF. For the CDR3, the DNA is TGTGCCAGCAGCGTAGCGGGAGAAGGGGGCACAGATACGCAGTATTTT. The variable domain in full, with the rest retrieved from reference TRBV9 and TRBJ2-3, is DSGVTQTPKHLITATGQRVTLRCSPRSGDLSVYWYQQSLDQGLQFLIQYYNGEERAKGNILERFSAQQFPDLHSELNLSSLELGDSALYFCASSVAGEGGTDTQYFGPGTRLTVL.

The CDR3 coding sequence is TGTGCCAGCAGCGAGACCGGGGCCCGGGGTGAGCAGTTCTTC. Encoded protein: CASSETGARGEQFF. The chain links TRBV7-9 to TRBJ2-1; either TRBD1 or TRBD2 may supply D (5 bases each). The CDR3 is made up of 14 amino acids. Trimming left V 5 bases short and J 9 bases short, with 17 bases between. Germline-derived CDR1 and CDR2 are SEHNR and FQNEAQ (reference sequence). The entire variable domain, with the rest obtained from reference TRBV7-9 and TRBJ2-1, is as follows: DTGVSQNPRHKITKRGQNVTFRCDPISEHNRLYWYRQTLGQGPEFLTYFQNEAQLEKSRLLSDRFSAERPKGSFSTLEIQRTEQGDSAMYLCASSETGARGEQFFGPGTRLTVL.

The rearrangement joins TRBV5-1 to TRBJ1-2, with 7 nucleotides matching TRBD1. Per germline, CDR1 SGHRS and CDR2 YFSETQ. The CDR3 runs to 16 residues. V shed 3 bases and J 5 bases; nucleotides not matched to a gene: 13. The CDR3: CASSWGTEDRSYGYTF. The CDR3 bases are TGCGCCAGCAGCTGGGGGACAGAGGATCGAAGTTATGGCTACACCTTC.

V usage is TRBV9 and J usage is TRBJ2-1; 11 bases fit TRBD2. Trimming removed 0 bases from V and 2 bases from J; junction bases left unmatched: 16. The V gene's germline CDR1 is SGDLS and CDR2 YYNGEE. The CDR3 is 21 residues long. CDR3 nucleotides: TGTGCCAGCAGCGTAGATCCGTGGGTAGCGGGAGGGCCGGTACCCTACAATGAGCAGTTCTTC. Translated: CASSVDPWVAGGPVPYNEQFF.

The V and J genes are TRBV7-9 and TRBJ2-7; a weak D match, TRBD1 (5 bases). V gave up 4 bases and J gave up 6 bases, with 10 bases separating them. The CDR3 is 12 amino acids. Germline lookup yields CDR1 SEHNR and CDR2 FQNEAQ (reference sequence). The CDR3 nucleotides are TGTGCCAGCAGCTGGACGCAGGGCGAGCAGTACTTC. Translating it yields CASSWTQGEQYF.

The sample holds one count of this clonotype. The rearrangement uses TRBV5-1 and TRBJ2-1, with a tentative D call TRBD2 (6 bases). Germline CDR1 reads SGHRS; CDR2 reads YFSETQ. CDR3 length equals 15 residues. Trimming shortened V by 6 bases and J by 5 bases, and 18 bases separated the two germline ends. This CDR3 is CASTFDAGPDNEQFF. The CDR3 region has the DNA TGCGCCAGCACCTTCGACGCGGGACCCGACAATGAGCAGTTCTTC.

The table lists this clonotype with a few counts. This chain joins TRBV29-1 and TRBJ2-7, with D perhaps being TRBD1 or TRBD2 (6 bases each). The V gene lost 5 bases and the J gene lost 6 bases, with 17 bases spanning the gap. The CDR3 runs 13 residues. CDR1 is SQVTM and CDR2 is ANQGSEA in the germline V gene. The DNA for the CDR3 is TGCAGCGTTTCACAGGGAGGAGATAGCGAGCAGTACTTC. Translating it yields CSVSQGGDSEQYF.

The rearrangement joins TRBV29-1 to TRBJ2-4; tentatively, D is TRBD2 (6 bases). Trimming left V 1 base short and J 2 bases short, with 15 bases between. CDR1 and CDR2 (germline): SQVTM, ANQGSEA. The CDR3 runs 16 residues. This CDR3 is CSVEVQGAGSKNIQYF. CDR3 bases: TGCAGCGTTGAAGTCCAGGGTGCGGGGTCCAAAAACATTCAGTACTTC.

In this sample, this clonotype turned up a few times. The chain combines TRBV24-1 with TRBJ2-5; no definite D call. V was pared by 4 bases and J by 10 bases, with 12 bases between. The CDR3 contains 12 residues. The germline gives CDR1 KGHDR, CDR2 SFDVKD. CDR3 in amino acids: CATSEPSSVQYF. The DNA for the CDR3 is TGTGCCACCAGTGAGCCGAGTTCAGTCCAGTACTTC.

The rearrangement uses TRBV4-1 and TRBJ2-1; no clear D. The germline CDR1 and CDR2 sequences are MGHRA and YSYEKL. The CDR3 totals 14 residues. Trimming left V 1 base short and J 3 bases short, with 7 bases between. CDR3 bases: TGCGCCAGCAGCCAAGCTGGTAGCTACAATGAGCAGTTCTTC. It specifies CASSQAGSYNEQFF.

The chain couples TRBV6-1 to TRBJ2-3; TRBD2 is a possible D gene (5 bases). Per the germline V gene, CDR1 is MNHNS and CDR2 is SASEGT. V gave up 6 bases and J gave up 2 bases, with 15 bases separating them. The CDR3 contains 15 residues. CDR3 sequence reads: CASSSEGFFTDTQYF. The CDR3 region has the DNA TGTGCCAGCAGCTCAGAGGGATTTTTCACAGATACGCAGTATTTT.

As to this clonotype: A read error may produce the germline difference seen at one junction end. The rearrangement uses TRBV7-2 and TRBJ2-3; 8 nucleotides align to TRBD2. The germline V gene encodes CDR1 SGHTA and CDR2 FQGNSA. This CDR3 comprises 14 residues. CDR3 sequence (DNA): TGTGCCAGCAGCACCCGGACTAGCAAAGATACGCAGTATTTT. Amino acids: CASSTRTSKDTQYF.

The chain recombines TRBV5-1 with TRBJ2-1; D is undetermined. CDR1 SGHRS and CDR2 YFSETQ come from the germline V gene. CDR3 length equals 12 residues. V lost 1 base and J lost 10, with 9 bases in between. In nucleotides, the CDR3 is TGCGCCAGCAGCTTGTTCATGTGGGAGCAGTTCTTC. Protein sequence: CASSLFMWEQFF.